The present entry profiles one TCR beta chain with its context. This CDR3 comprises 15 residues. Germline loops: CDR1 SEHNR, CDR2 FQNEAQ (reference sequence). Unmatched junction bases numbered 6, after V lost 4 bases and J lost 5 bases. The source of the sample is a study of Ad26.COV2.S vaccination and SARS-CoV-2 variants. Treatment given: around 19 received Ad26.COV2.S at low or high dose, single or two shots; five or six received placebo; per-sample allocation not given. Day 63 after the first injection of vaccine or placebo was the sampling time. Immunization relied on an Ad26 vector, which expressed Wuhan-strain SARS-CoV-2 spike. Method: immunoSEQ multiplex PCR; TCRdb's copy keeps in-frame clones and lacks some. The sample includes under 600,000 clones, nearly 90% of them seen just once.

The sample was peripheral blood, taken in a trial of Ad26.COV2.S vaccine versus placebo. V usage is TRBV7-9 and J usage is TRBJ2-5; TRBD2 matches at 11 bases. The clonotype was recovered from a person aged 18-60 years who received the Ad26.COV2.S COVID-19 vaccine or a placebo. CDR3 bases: TGTGCCAGCAGCTCTATAGCGGGGGGGCAGGAGACCCAGTACTTC. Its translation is CASSSIAGGQETQYF.